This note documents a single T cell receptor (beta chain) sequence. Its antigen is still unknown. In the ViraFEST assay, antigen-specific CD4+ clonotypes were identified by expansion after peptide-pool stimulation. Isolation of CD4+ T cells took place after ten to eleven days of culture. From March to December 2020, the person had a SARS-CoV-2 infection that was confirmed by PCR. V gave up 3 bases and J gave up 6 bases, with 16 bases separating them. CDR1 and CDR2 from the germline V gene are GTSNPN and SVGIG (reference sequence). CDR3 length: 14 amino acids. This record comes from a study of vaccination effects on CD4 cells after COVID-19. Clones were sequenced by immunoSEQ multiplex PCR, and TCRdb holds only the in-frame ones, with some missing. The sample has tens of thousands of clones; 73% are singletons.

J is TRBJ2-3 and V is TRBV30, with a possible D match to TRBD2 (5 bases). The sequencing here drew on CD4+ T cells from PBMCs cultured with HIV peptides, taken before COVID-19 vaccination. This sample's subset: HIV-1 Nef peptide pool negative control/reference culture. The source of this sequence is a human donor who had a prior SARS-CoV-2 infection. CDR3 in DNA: TGTGCCTGGAGGTTATCGGGAATCATTGATACGCAGTATTTT. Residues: CAWRLSGIIDTQYF.